The 32 T cell receptor beta chains in this list originate from one sample, sequenced in a study of memory CD4+ T cells and cytomegalovirus serostatus (dated by TCRdb to the late 2010s). A FACSAria II was used to sort memory CD4+ T cells, defined as single viable CD3+CD4+CD8-CD45RO+ cells. Libraries were built with the immunoSEQ multiplex PCR assay. TCRdb stores this immuneACCESS table with in-frame sequences only. Part of the clones is absent; in the studies checked, under half of the shortfall reflects unresolved V genes, and no reason is known for the rest. The sample profile shows under 55,000 clones; around 83% of them were found once. In total, the top ten clones hold roughly 2% of the sample. The sequencing sample was made of memory CD4+ T cells from blood. The source is an adult in good health and CMV-seropositive.

This clone has just one count. This rearrangement joins TRBV27 to TRBJ2-1, with 11 bases aligning to TRBD1. The J segment lost 10 bases and the V segment lost 7 bases, leaving 9 bases of the junction unmatched. This CDR3 is built from 14 residues. Germline V lookup: CDR1 MNHEY, CDR2 SMNVEV (reference sequence). CDR3 residues: CASKYGTGGYEQFF. CDR3 DNA: TGTGCCAGCAAGTATGGGACAGGGGGGTACGAGCAGTTCTTC.

The chain recombines TRBV6-1 with TRBJ2-3, with TRBD2 identical over 9 bases. The CDR3 extends over 12 amino acids. CDR1 is MNHNS and CDR2 is SASEGT in the germline V gene. V shed 0 bases, J shed 14 bases, and the junction held 3 bases outside the gene matches. The CDR3 spells CASSEAGTSPYF. The CDR3 nucleotides are TGTGCCAGCAGTGAAGCCGGGACTAGCCCGTATTTT.

The chain is built from TRBV5-1 and TRBJ1-4, with D unclear. Trimming left V 4 bases short and J 6 bases short, with 16 bases between. The germline V gene encodes CDR1 SGHRS and CDR2 YFSETQ. CDR3 length equals 15 residues. CDR3 region: CASSRDQVLHEKLFF. CDR3 nucleotides: TGCGCCAGCAGCCGAGATCAGGTTTTGCATGAAAAACTGTTTTTT.

The gene calls are TRBV6-5 and TRBJ1-1; a possible D gene is TRBD1 (6 bases). The germline V gene encodes CDR1 MNHEY and CDR2 SVGAGI. The V end lost 0 bases, the J end lost 11 bases, and 10 bases lay between the germline ends. The CDR3 is 12 residues long. CDR3 sequence reads: CASSYSQGMAFF. The CDR3 region has the DNA TGTGCCAGCAGTTACTCCCAGGGGATGGCTTTCTTT.

This clone was observed a handful of times. The chain combines TRBV29-1 with TRBJ2-1; D assignment may be TRBD1 or TRBD2 (5 bases each). Trimming removed 8 bases at V and 5 bases at J, with 16 bases between. Germline loops: CDR1 SQVTM, CDR2 ANQGSEA. This CDR3 region has 13 residues. The CDR3 reads CSSPGGLHNEQFF. The CDR3 coding sequence is TGCAGCTCCCCTGGGGGTTTGCACAATGAGCAGTTCTTC.

This clone was seen a single time. The chain is built from TRBV15 and TRBJ1-3, with D unresolved. Per germline, CDR1 LNHNV and CDR2 YYDKDF (reference sequence). Trimming took 0 bases from V and 1 from J, leaving 4 bases between them. The CDR3 runs 14 residues. CDR3: CATSRDRSGNTIYF. The CDR3 region has the DNA TGTGCCACCAGCAGAGACAGATCTGGAAACACCATATATTTT. Using reference TRBV15 and TRBJ1-3 for the parts outside the CDR3, the full variable domain is DAMVIQNPRYQVTQFGKPVTLSCSQTLNHNVMYWYQQKSSQAPKLLFHYYDKDFNNEADTPDNFQSRRPNTSFCFLDIRSPGLGDTAMYLCATSRDRSGNTIYFGEGSWLTVV.

V is TRBV29-1 and J is TRBJ2-1; the match to TRBD2 covers 10 bases. CDR1 and CDR2 from the germline V gene are SQVTM and ANQGSEA. V lost 6 bases and J lost 0; bases outside the gene matches: 8. This CDR3 region has 16 residues. In nucleotides, the CDR3 is TGCAGCGTGGAATCTCGACTAGCGGGCTCCTACAATGAGCAGTTCTTC. Its protein product is CSVESRLAGSYNEQFF.

J is TRBJ2-2 and V is TRBV5-1; D is unclear. CDR1 is SGHRS and CDR2 is YFSETQ in the germline V gene. The CDR3 is 17 residues long. Trimming cost V 0 bases and J 7 bases, with 19 bases left between them. CDR3: CASSLALSDTPVGELFF. DNA for the CDR3: TGCGCCAGCAGCTTGGCTTTATCAGACACGCCGGTCGGGGAGCTGTTTTTT.

The CDR3 protein is CASRNRGNQPQHF. CDR3 DNA: TGTGCCAGCAGGAATAGAGGCAATCAGCCCCAGCATTTT. V gene TRBV6-5 combines with J gene TRBJ1-5; D gene unclear. Germline-derived CDR1 and CDR2 are MNHEY and SVGAGI. The germline V and J ends were trimmed by 6 bases and 2 bases, with 8 bases remaining between them. The CDR3 extends over 13 amino acids.

This chain links TRBV6-4 with TRBJ2-2; 8 bases line up with TRBD2. V lost 7 bases and J lost 4; bases outside the gene matches: 5. Per the germline V gene, CDR1 is MRHNA and CDR2 is SNTAGT. This CDR3 has 14 residues. CDR3 in amino acids: CASKQTSVTGELFF. The CDR3 DNA reads TGTGCCAGCAAACAGACTAGCGTCACCGGGGAGCTGTTTTTT.

The gene calls are TRBV6-1 and TRBJ2-1; 8 positions agree with TRBD2. V was pared by 3 bases and J by 9 bases, with 13 bases of the junction left unmatched. Germline V gene data show CDR1 as MNHNS and CDR2 as SASEGT. CDR3 size: 16 residues. In nucleotides, the CDR3 is TGTGCCAGCAGTGAGGCGGAGCGCGGGGGGAGGGTTGAGCAGTTCTTC. Protein product: CASSEAERGGRVEQFF.

The chain combines TRBV2 with TRBJ2-7; D ambiguous. From germline, CDR1 is SNHLY and CDR2 FYNNEI. This CDR3 region has 11 residues. The CDR3 protein is CVVGSPYEQYF. Written as DNA, the CDR3 is TGTGTCGTTGGGTCCCCCTACGAGCAGTACTTC.

With respect to this clone: Other DNA sequences in the sample encode the same CDR3. The J gene is TRBJ2-3, the V gene TRBV18, with unresolved D. Trimming removed 0 bases from V and 6 bases from J, with 7 bases in between. CDR1 KGHSH and CDR2 LQKENI come from the germline V gene. This CDR3 spans 13 amino acids. The CDR3 DNA reads TGTGCCAGCTCACCACCGGAATCGGATACGCAGTATTTT. Its protein is CASSPPESDTQYF.

The chain recombines TRBV2 with TRBJ2-7; tentatively, D is TRBD1 or TRBD2 (6 bases each). Germline lookup yields CDR1 SNHLY and CDR2 FYNNEI. The V end lost 8 bases, the J end lost 3 bases, and 14 bases lay between the germline ends. The CDR3 runs 13 residues. As DNA, the CDR3 is TGTGCCAGCTACAGGGAGGTTGGCTACGAGCAGTACTTC. Its translation is CASYREVGYEQYF. Based on the CDR3 plus reference TRBV2 and TRBJ2-7, the full variable domain is EPEVTQTPSHQVTQMGQEVILRCVPISNHLYFYWYRQILGQKVEFLVSFYNNEISEKSEIFDDQFSVERPDGSNFTLKIRSTKLEDSAMYFCASYREVGYEQYFGPGTRLTVT.

This rearrangement joins TRBV4-3 to TRBJ2-6, with D perhaps assigned TRBD1 or TRBD2 (6 bases each). The V and J ends lost 4 bases and 2 bases respectively, with 9 bases between them. From germline, CDR1 is LGHNA and CDR2 YSLEER. The CDR3 totals 15 residues. CDR3 DNA: TGCGCCAGCAGCCTCGGGGGCGCTGGGGCCAACGTCCTGACTTTC. Translated: CASSLGGAGANVLTF.

V and J are TRBV6-5 and TRBJ2-3; 8 bases match TRBD2. Germline-derived CDR1 and CDR2 are MNHEY and SVGAGI. V was pared by 0 bases and J by 6 bases, with 5 bases of the junction left unmatched. There are 15 residues in the CDR3. The CDR3 DNA sequence: TGTGCCAGCAGTTACTCGGCGGGGGGCGCGGATACGCAGTATTTT. The encoded protein is CASSYSAGGADTQYF.

This chain links TRBV4-1 with TRBJ2-7; D call uncertain. Germline loops: CDR1 MGHRA, CDR2 YSYEKL. V was trimmed by 2 bases and J by 3 bases, leaving 17 bases between them. The CDR3 is made up of 16 amino acids. CDR3 loop: CASSQLTATPFYEQYF. The CDR3 DNA reads as TGCGCCAGCAGCCAATTGACCGCAACCCCTTTCTACGAGCAGTACTTC.

V and J are TRBV5-1 and TRBJ2-2; tentatively, D is TRBD2 (5 bases). This CDR3 is built from 15 residues. With 0 bases removed from V and 3 bases from J, the gap between germline ends came to 9 bases. Germline CDR1 SGHRS, CDR2 YFSETQ. The CDR3 DNA is TGCGCCAGCAGCTTGGCCGAGGGATACACCGGGGAGCTGTTTTTT. This encodes CASSLAEGYTGELFF.

The chain's CDR3 is CASSNAGFSYEQYF. The CDR3 DNA reads as TGTGCCAGCTCGAACGCGGGTTTCTCCTACGAGCAGTACTTC. The chain links TRBV18 to TRBJ2-7; D is possibly TRBD2 (5 bases). The germline gives CDR1 KGHSH, CDR2 LQKENI. The CDR3 extends over 14 amino acids. Trimming pared 6 bases from V and 0 bases from J, leaving 12 bases between.

This clone was seen a few times. The genes are TRBV19 and TRBJ2-1, with 9 bases fitting TRBD2. Germline V CDR1 and CDR2: LNHDA, SQIVND (reference sequence). V lost 5 bases to trimming and J lost 8 bases; unmatched junction nucleotides: 4. This CDR3 region has 13 residues. The CDR3 protein is CASSLWTSDEQFF. Written as DNA, the CDR3 is TGTGCCAGTAGTCTCTGGACTAGCGATGAGCAGTTCTTC.

This clone came up once. The V gene is TRBV7-8, the J gene TRBJ1-2, with D tentatively TRBD1 (6 bases). V was cut by 1 base and J by 4 bases, with 13 bases left in between. The germline V gene has CDR1 SGHVS and CDR2 FQNEAQ. The CDR3 is 15 amino acids. Here the CDR3 DNA reads TGTGCCAGCAGCTTAGGGACAGCCTCCACCTATGGCTACACCTTC. Amino acids: CASSLGTASTYGYTF.

This chain connects TRBV28 to TRBJ2-7, with D maybe TRBD1 (5 bases). CDR3 length: 15 residues. Germline CDR1 MDHEN, CDR2 SYDVKM. Trimming removed 6 bases at V and 4 bases at J, with 19 bases between. The DNA for the CDR3 is TGTGCCAGCAGCGGAACGGGTGGGGCATCATACGAGCAGTACTTC. Translated, it gives CASSGTGGASYEQYF.

This chain connects TRBV5-4 to TRBJ1-5; no firm D call. The CDR3 contains 15 residues. V lost 0 bases and J 6 bases, leaving 13 bases between the germline ends. Germline lookup yields CDR1 SGHNT and CDR2 YYREEE (reference sequence). This CDR3 reads CASSLDPGSGQPQHF. The CDR3 bases are TGTGCCAGCAGCTTGGATCCCGGGAGCGGTCAGCCCCAGCATTTT. The full variable domain, completed using reference TRBV5-4 and TRBJ1-5, is ETGVTQSPTHLIKTRGQQVTLRCSSQSGHNTVSWYQQALGQGPQFIFQYYREEENGRGNFPPRFSGLQFPNYSSELNVNALELDDSALYLCASSLDPGSGQPQHFGDGTRLSIL.

This chain connects TRBV6-5 to TRBJ1-2, with 7 positions matching TRBD1. The CDR3 is 13 residues long. Germline values: CDR1 MNHEY, CDR2 SVGAGI. After removal of 0 bases from V and 8 bases from J, the junction contained 3 bases not matched to a gene. The CDR3 DNA sequence: TGTGCCAGCAGTTACTCGGGACAGTCAGGCTACACCTTC. Translating gives CASSYSGQSGYTF.

This clone was seen only once. V gene TRBV9 combines with J gene TRBJ2-7; tentative D call: TRBD2 (5 bases). CDR3 length equals 14 residues. The ends were cut back, 4 bases at V and 0 bases at J, with 11 bases in the middle. Per germline, CDR1 SGDLS and CDR2 YYNGEE. The CDR3 DNA is TGTGCCAGCAGCCCGTCGGACTTCTCCTACGAGCAGTACTTC. Translated: CASSPSDFSYEQYF.

V and J are TRBV28 and TRBJ1-2; possibly TRBD1 for D (6 bases). Germline V gene data show CDR1 as MDHEN and CDR2 as SYDVKM. The CDR3 runs to 13 residues. Trimming took off 8 bases at V and 3 bases at J, with 13 bases between the two ends. CDR3 sequence (DNA): TGTGCCAGCGCAAGCCCAGGGGACTATGGCTACACCTTC. Translated, it gives CASASPGDYGYTF.

This clone was recorded a few times. The chain uses TRBV4-2 and TRBJ2-7, with 15 bases identical to TRBD2. The ends lost 4 bases at V and 3 bases at J; junction bases unmatched: 13. The CDR3 runs to 19 residues. Germline-derived CDR1 and CDR2 are LGHNA and YNFKEQ. The CDR3 coding sequence is TGTGCCAGCAGCCTCATGTCCTCCGGGACTAGCGGGGGGAACTACGAGCAGTACTTC. The encoded protein is CASSLMSSGTSGGNYEQYF.

This sequence joins TRBV5-1 and TRBJ1-1, with D possibly matching TRBD1 (6 bases). Trimming left V 0 bases short and J 5 bases short, with 11 bases between. The CDR3 totals 14 residues. Per the germline V gene, CDR1 is SGHRS and CDR2 is YFSETQ. The CDR3 nucleotides read TGCGCCAGCAGCTTGGGCAGGGGAAGGACTGAAGCTTTCTTT. This sequence encodes CASSLGRGRTEAFF.

The chain employs TRBV5-1 and TRBJ2-2, with a weak D call TRBD1 (6 bases). This CDR3 comprises 15 residues. Germline V gene lookup returns CDR1 SGHRS and CDR2 YFSETQ. Trimming left V 3 bases short and J 8 bases short, with 17 bases between. CDR3 coding DNA: TGCGCCAGCAGCTCCAACAGGGCTGAACGTGGGGAGCTGTTTTTT. Translation: CASSSNRAERGELFF.

This clone was seen a single time. The rearrangement uses TRBV7-2 and TRBJ2-5; D may correspond to TRBD1 or TRBD2 (9 bases each). Per the germline V gene, CDR1 is SGHTA and CDR2 is FQGNSA. This CDR3 has 14 residues. The germline V and J ends were trimmed by 10 bases and 5 bases, with 20 bases remaining between them. This CDR3 reads CATSLAGTGETQYF. The CDR3 coding sequence is TGTGCCACGTCCCTAGCGGGGACAGGGGAGACCCAGTACTTC.

This clone turned up a few times. The chain is built from TRBV5-6 and TRBJ2-3, with TRBD1 as a possible D gene (5 bases). The CDR3 has 13 residues. Trimming shortened V by 4 bases and J by 4 bases, and 10 bases separated the two germline ends. Germline V gene data show CDR1 as SGHDT and CDR2 as YYEEEE. CDR3 sequence: CASSIRGADTQYF. CDR3 sequence (DNA): TGTGCCAGCAGCATTAGGGGCGCAGATACGCAGTATTTT.

In its sample, this clone was seen once. The rearrangement uses TRBV6-6 and TRBJ1-2; D remains ambiguous. The CDR3 is made up of 12 amino acids. Trimming pared 5 bases from V and 4 bases from J, leaving 8 bases between. Germline-derived CDR1 and CDR2 are MNHNY and SVGAGI (reference sequence). In DNA, the CDR3 is TGTGCCAGCAGTGCGAGTGGCTATGGCTACACCTTC. This encodes CASSASGYGYTF.